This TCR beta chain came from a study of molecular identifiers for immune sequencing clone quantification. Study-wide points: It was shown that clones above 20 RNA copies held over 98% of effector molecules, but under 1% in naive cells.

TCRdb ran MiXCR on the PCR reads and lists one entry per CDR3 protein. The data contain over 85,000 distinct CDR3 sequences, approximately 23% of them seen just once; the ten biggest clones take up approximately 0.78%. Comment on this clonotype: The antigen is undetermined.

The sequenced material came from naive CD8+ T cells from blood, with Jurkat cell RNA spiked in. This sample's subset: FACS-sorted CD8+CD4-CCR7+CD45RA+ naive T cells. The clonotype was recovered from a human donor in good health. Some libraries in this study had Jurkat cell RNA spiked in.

CDR3 loop: CASSQGGQGAVYEQYF. CDR3 coding DNA: TGCGCCAGCAGCCAGGGGGGACAGGGGGCAGTCTACGAGCAGTACTTC. This chain connects TRBV4-3 to TRBJ2-7; 12 nucleotides line up with TRBD1. CDR3 length: 16 amino acids. V trimming: 3 bases; J trimming: 3 bases; junction bases outside the gene matches: 6. Germline assignment: CDR1 LGHNA and CDR2 YSLEER.